The 21 T cell receptor beta chains in this list originate from one sample, sequenced in a study of T cell responses to AZD1222 COVID-19 vaccine. Assay: immunoSEQ multiplex PCR; the TCRdb copy retains only in-frame clones and omits some. This table holds more than 95,000 clones, approximately 90% found once. Here the sequenced sample was peripheral blood, taken on day 0 of AZD1222 vaccination. The receptors come from an adult in good health.

V and J are TRBV9 and TRBJ2-1; D ambiguous. Germline V gene sequence: CDR1 SGDLS, CDR2 YYNGEE. The length of the CDR3 is 13 residues. V was trimmed by 4 bases and J by 7 bases, leaving 12 bases between them. CDR3 sequence reads: CASSPRVGNEQFF. The CDR3 DNA is TGTGCCAGCAGCCCTCGCGTCGGGAATGAGCAGTTCTTC.

The table lists this clone with a few counts. The chain joins TRBV7-3 to TRBJ2-1; 11 bases line up with TRBD2. Germline values: CDR1 SGHTA, CDR2 FQGTGA. The CDR3 sequence is 16 residues long. V lost 3 bases and J lost 7; bases outside the gene matches: 8. This CDR3 is CASSFGTSGRGNEQFF. The CDR3 DNA follows: TGTGCCAGCAGCTTTGGAACTAGCGGGAGAGGTAATGAGCAGTTCTTC.

This clone was observed a few times. The chain joins TRBV11-2 to TRBJ1-6; D might be TRBD1 (5 bases). V was pared by 1 base and J by 8 bases, with 12 bases between. Germline V lookup: CDR1 SGHAT, CDR2 FQNNGV. The length of the CDR3 is 15 residues. The CDR3, as DNA: TGTGCCAGCAGCTTAGGGAGAGGGACGCATTCACCCCTCCACTTT. It specifies CASSLGRGTHSPLHF.

The sample holds one count of this clone. The chain employs TRBV27 and TRBJ2-1, with 8 bases fitting TRBD2. This CDR3 comprises 15 residues. Trimming at V came to 4 bases and at J to 6 bases, leaving 8 bases not matched to a gene. The germline gives CDR1 MNHEY, CDR2 SMNVEV (reference sequence). The CDR3 region is CASSSGTSPANEQFF. For the CDR3, the DNA is TGTGCCAGCAGTTCCGGGACTAGTCCCGCCAATGAGCAGTTCTTC.

This chain joins TRBV7-8 and TRBJ2-3; 7 positions match TRBD2. V shed 4 bases, J shed 0 bases, and the junction held 4 bases outside the gene matches. Germline lookup yields CDR1 SGHVS and CDR2 FQNEAQ. CDR3 size: 15 residues. The DNA for the CDR3 is TGTGCCAGCAGCTCTCTAGCGGCTAGCACAGATACGCAGTATTTT. This encodes CASSSLAASTDTQYF.

The V gene is TRBV11-2, the J gene TRBJ2-5; 11 bases fit TRBD1. Germline V gene sequence: CDR1 SGHAT, CDR2 FQNNGV. This CDR3 has 16 amino acids. V gave up 0 bases and J gave up 5 bases; unmatched junction bases: 5. The CDR3 nucleotides read TGTGCCAGCAGCTTAGAAGGGGGACAGGGGGTCGAGACCCAGTACTTC. Residues: CASSLEGGQGVETQYF.

CDR3 sequence: CASTPRTSGAYGYTF. DNA for the CDR3: TGTGCCAGCACCCCTCGAACATCGGGGGCCTATGGCTACACCTTC. V is TRBV11-2 and J is TRBJ1-2; a weak D match, TRBD1 (6 bases). CDR3 length: 15 amino acids. V lost 7 bases, J lost 4 bases, and 19 bases lay in between. Germline loops: CDR1 SGHAT, CDR2 FQNNGV.

This chain joins TRBV5-8 and TRBJ2-1; D uncertain. This CDR3 is built from 12 residues. V was trimmed by 0 bases and J by 6 bases, leaving 4 bases between them. Germline lookup yields CDR1 SGHTS and CDR2 YDEGEE. The CDR3 DNA sequence: TGTGCCAGCAGCTTGGAGGGCAATGAGCAGTTCTTC. It specifies CASSLEGNEQFF.

The rearrangement uses TRBV19 and TRBJ1-1, with 7 bases aligning to TRBD1. The germline gives CDR1 LNHDA, CDR2 SQIVND (reference sequence). The CDR3 loop spans 12 amino acids. After removal of 8 bases from V and 5 bases from J, the junction contained 5 bases not matched to a gene. CDR3 in amino acids: CASQGVWTEAFF. The CDR3 region has the DNA TGTGCCAGTCAGGGGGTGTGGACTGAAGCTTTCTTT.

On this clone: Compared with germline, one end of the junction differs, possibly owing to a read error. V and J are TRBV4-1 and TRBJ1-5; TRBD1 matches at 7 bases. CDR1 is MGHRA, CDR2 YSYEKL, per germline. The CDR3 totals 16 residues. The CDR3 region is CASSQELGGWGQPQHF. The DNA of the CDR3 is TGCGCCAGCAGTCAAGAACTAGGGGGCTGGGGTCAGCCCCAGCATTTT.

This clone was detected once. The chain recombines TRBV28 with TRBJ1-2; 7 nucleotides agree with TRBD1. Germline trimming cut 6 bases from V and 4 bases from J; bases unmatched to any gene: 8. The CDR3 has 14 residues. CDR1 MDHEN and CDR2 SYDVKM come from the germline V gene. CDR3 protein: CASSTDYRGYGYTF. DNA of the CDR3: TGTGCCAGCAGCACAGACTACAGGGGCTATGGCTACACCTTC.

This chain uses TRBV9 with TRBJ1-1; D unclear. The CDR3 is 15 residues long. The V and J ends lost 1 base and 3 bases respectively, with 13 bases between them. Germline V lookup: CDR1 SGDLS, CDR2 YYNGEE. The CDR3 protein is CASSVSLGRDTEAFF. CDR3 sequence (DNA): TGTGCCAGCAGCGTAAGTCTGGGTAGGGACACTGAAGCTTTCTTT.

J is TRBJ2-1 and V is TRBV5-1; D ambiguous. CDR1 is SGHRS and CDR2 is YFSETQ in the germline V gene. The V end lost 5 bases, the J end lost 8 bases, and 8 bases lay between the germline ends. CDR3 size: 11 residues. The CDR3 spells CASSRSHEQFF. CDR3 in DNA: TGCGCCAGCAGTCGTAGCCATGAGCAGTTCTTC.

The J gene is TRBJ2-7, the V gene TRBV15; the match to TRBD1 covers 10 bases. The germline V gene encodes CDR1 LNHNV and CDR2 YYDKDF (reference sequence). The V gene end was trimmed by 1 base and the J gene end by 1 base; junction bases not matched to a gene: 4. CDR3 length: 16 amino acids. The CDR3 coding sequence is TGTGCCACCAGCAGAGGGGGGACAGGGGTTTCCTACGAGCAGTACTTC. Residues: CATSRGGTGVSYEQYF. Based on the CDR3 plus reference TRBV15 and TRBJ2-7, the full variable domain is DAMVIQNPRYQVTQFGKPVTLSCSQTLNHNVMYWYQQKSSQAPKLLFHYYDKDFNNEADTPDNFQSRRPNTSFCFLDIRSPGLGDTAMYLCATSRGGTGVSYEQYFGPGTRLTVT.

The V and J genes are TRBV4-1 and TRBJ1-4, with 7 nucleotides matching TRBD1. V trimming: 1 base; J trimming: 4 bases; junction bases outside the gene matches: 3. Germline loops: CDR1 MGHRA, CDR2 YSYEKL. The CDR3 length is 15 residues. The CDR3 spells CASSQGAGGNEKLFF. The CDR3 bases are TGCGCCAGCAGCCAAGGAGCAGGGGGTAATGAAAAACTGTTTTTT.

V is TRBV3-1 (or the pseudogene TRBV3-2) and J is TRBJ1-6; D is unresolved. The V gene lost 1 base and the J gene lost 10 bases, with 8 bases spanning the gap. Germline V CDR1 and CDR2: LGHDT, YNNKEL (reference sequence). The CDR3 totals 13 residues. The CDR3 DNA reads as TGTGCCAGCAGCCAAGGTGGGTCCTCACCCCTCCACTTT. Translation gives CASSQGGSSPLHF.

This sequence joins TRBV12-3 or TRBV12-4 and TRBJ2-4; possible D gene TRBD1, 5 bases. The CDR3 runs 13 residues. Trimming shortened V by 9 bases and J by 3 bases, and 12 bases separated the two germline ends. The CDR3 is CASEGQGKNIQYF. CDR3 coding DNA: TGTGCCAGTGAAGGACAAGGCAAAAACATTCAGTACTTC.

The gene calls are TRBV5-4 and TRBJ2-7; D gene ambiguous. Germline values: CDR1 SGHNT, CDR2 YYREEE (reference sequence). V was clipped by 2 bases and J by 3 bases, with 9 bases between them. This CDR3 spans 13 amino acids. DNA of the CDR3: TGTGCCAGCAGCTTCGGAATGTTCTACGAGCAGTACTTC. As protein: CASSFGMFYEQYF.

In DNA, the CDR3 is TGTGCCAGCAGCCAAGCCTGGGACGGAAACATTCAGTACTTC. Amino acid sequence: CASSQAWDGNIQYF. The gene calls are TRBV3-1 (or the pseudogene TRBV3-2) and TRBJ2-4; D is perhaps TRBD1 or TRBD2 (5 bases each). The CDR3 is made up of 14 amino acids. With 1 base removed from V and 6 bases from J, the gap between germline ends came to 10 bases. Looked up from germline, CDR1 is LGHDT and CDR2 is YNNKEL (reference sequence).

This chain joins TRBV30 and TRBJ2-2; D gene uncertain. The CDR3 is made up of 13 amino acids. With 4 bases removed from V and 2 bases from J, the gap between germline ends came to 8 bases. The germline gives CDR1 GTSNPN, CDR2 SVGIG (reference sequence). DNA for the CDR3: TGTGCCTGGACTGGGTACAACACCGGGGAGCTGTTTTTT. Translated: CAWTGYNTGELFF. The complete variable domain, with remaining parts taken from reference TRBV30 and TRBJ2-2, reads SQTIHQWPATLVQPVGSPLSLECTVEGTSNPNLYWYRQAAGRGLQLLFYSVGIGQISSEVPQNLSASRPQDRQFILSSKKLLLSDSGFYLCAWTGYNTGELFFGEGSRLTVL.

This chain connects TRBV14 to TRBJ2-3; D is ambiguous. Trimming took 4 bases from V and 2 from J, leaving 16 bases between them. This CDR3 spans 16 amino acids. CDR1 and CDR2 (germline): SGHDN, FVKESK. The CDR3 DNA is TGTGCCAGCAGCCTGGCGACCCAATCCTTCACAGATACGCAGTATTTT. It codes for CASSLATQSFTDTQYF.